This TCR beta chain was retrieved from a study of blood T cell repertoires in COVID-19. Study-wide context: The samples span acute and convalescent COVID-19 from the United States, Italy and Spain. From T cells, B-cell-depleted T cells, or PBMCs came the material, which was cDNA or gDNA.

Germline-derived CDR1 and CDR2 are SGHNT and YENEEA. CDR3 size: 14 residues. Data came from immunoSEQ multiplex PCR; TCRdb stores just in-frame clones and leaves some out. This sample has roughly 230,000 clones, with 65% to 85% found just once. About this clone itself: A junction boundary mismatches the germline segment, possibly from a read error.

The J gene is TRBJ2-2, the V gene TRBV11-3; D is perhaps TRBD2 (5 bases). This clonotype was obtained from a man aged 50-60 years with active or convalescent COVID-19. Sequencing was done on a sample of peripheral blood. CDR3 residues: CASAVVGRTGELLF. CDR3 nucleotides: TGTGCCAGCGCCGTGGTGGGTAGGACCGGGGAGCTGCTTTTT.